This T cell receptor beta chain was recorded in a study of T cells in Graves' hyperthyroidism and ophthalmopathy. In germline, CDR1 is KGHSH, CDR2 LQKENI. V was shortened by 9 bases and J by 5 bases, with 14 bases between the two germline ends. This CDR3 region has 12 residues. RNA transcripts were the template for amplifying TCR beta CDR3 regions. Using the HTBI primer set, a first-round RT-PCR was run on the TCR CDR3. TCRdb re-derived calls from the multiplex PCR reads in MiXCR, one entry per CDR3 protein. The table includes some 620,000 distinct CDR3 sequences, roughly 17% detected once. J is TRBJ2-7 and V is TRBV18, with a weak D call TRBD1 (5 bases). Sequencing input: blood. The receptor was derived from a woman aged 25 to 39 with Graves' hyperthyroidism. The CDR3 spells CASSIVDNEQYF. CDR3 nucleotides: TGTGCCAGTAGTATAGTGGACAACGAGCAGTACTTC.